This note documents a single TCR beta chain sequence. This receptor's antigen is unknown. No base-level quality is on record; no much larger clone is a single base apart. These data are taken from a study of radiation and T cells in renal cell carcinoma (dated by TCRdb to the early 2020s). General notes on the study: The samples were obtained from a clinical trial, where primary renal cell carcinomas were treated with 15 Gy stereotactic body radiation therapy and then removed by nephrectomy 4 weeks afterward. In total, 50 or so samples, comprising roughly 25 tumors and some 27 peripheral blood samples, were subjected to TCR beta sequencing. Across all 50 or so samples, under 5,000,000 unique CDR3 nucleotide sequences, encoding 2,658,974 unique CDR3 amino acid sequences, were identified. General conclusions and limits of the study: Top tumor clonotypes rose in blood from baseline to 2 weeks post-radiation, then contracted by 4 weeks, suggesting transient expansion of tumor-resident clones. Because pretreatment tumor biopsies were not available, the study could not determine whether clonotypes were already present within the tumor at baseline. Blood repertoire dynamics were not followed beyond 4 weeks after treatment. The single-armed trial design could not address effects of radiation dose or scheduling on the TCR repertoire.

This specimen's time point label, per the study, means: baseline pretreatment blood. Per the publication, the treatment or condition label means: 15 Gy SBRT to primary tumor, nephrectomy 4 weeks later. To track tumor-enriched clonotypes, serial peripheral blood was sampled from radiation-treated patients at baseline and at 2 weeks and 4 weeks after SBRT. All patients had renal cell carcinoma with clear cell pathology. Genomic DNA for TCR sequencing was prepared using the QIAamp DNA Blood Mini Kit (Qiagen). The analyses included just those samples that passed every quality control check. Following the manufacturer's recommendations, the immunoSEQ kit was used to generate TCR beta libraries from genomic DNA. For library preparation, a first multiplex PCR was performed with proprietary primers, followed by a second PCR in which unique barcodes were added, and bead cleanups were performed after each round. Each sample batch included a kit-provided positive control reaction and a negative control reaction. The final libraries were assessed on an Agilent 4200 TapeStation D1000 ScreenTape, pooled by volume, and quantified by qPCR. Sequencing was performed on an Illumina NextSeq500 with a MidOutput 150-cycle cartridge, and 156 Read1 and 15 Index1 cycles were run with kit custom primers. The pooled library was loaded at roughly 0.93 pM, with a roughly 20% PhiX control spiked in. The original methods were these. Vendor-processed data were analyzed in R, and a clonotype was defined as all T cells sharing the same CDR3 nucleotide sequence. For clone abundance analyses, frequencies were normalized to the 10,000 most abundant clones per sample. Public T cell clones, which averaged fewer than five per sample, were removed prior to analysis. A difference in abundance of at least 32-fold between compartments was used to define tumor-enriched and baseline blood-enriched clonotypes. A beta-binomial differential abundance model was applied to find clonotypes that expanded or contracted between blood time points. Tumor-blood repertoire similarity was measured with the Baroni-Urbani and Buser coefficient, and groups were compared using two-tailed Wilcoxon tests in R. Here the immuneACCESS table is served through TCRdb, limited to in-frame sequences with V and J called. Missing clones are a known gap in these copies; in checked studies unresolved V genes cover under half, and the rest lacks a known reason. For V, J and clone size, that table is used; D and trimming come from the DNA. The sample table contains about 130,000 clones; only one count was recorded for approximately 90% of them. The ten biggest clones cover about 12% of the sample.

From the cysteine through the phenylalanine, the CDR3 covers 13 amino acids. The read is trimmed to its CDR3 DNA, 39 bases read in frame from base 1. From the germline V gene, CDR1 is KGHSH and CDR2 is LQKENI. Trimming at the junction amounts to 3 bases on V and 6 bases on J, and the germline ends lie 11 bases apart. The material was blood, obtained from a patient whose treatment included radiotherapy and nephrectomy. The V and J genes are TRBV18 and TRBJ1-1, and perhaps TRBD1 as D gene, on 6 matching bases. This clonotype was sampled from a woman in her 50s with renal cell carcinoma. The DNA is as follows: TGTGCCAGCTCACCCGACAGGTCAGCTGAAGCTTTCTTT. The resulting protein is CASSPDRSAEAFF.